This TCR beta chain was recovered during a study of control samples from healthy donors and cancer patients. Measured with immunoSEQ multiplex PCR; TCRdb has only the in-frame clones, and not every one. The table has some 130,000 clones, roughly 90% seen once. The CDR3 runs 15 residues. Germline values: CDR1 SGDLS, CDR2 YYNGEE. The J segment lost 0 bases and the V segment lost 3 bases, leaving 2 bases of the junction unmatched. The clonotype originates from a young man in good health. Sequenced: blood. The chain has TRBV9 and TRBJ1-4, with 7 bases aligning to TRBD1. CDR3 in DNA: TGTGCCAGCAGCGCGGGACAGCCAACTAATGAAAAACTGTTTTTT. It yields the protein CASSAGQPTNEKLFF.